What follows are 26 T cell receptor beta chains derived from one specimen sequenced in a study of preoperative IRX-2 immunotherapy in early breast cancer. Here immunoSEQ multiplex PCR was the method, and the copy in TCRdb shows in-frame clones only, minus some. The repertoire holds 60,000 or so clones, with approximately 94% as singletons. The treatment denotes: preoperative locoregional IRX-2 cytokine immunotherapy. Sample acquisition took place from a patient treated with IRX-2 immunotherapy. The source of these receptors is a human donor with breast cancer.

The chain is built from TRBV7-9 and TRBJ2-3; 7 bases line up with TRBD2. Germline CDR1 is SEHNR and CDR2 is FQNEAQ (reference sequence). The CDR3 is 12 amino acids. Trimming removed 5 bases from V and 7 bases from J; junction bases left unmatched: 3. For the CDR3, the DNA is TGTGCCAGCAGCCCCGGGGGGAATACGCAGTATTTT. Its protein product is CASSPGGNTQYF. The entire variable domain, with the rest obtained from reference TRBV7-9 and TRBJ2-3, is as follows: DTGVSQNPRHKITKRGQNVTFRCDPISEHNRLYWYRQTLGQGPEFLTYFQNEAQLEKSRLLSDRFSAERPKGSFSTLEIQRTEQGDSAMYLCASSPGGNTQYFGPGTRLTVL.

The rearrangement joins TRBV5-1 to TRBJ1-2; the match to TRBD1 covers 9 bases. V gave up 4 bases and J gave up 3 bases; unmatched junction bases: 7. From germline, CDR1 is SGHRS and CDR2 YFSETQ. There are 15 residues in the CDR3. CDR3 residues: CASSPGQGYDYGYTF. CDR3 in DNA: TGCGCCAGCAGCCCCGGACAGGGGTATGACTATGGCTACACCTTC.

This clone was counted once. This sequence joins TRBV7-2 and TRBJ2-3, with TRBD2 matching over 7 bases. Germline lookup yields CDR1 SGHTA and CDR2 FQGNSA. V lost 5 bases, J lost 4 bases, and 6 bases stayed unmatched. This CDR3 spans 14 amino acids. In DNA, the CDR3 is TGTGCCAGCAGCCCCGGGGGGACCGCAGATACGCAGTATTTT. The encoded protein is CASSPGGTADTQYF.

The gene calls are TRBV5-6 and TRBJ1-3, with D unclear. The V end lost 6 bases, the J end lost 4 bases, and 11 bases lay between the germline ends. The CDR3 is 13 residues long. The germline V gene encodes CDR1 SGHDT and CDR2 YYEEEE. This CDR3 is CASTRGGGNTIYF. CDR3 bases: TGTGCCAGCACCCGCGGTGGCGGAAACACCATATATTTT.

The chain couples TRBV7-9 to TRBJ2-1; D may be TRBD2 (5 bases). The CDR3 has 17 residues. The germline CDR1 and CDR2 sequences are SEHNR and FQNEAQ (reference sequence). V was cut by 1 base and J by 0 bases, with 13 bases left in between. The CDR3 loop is CASSLGGFGSSYNEQFF. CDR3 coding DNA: TGTGCCAGCAGCTTAGGGGGATTTGGGAGCTCCTACAATGAGCAGTTCTTC. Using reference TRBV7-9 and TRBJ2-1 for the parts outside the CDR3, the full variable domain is DTGVSQNPRHKITKRGQNVTFRCDPISEHNRLYWYRQTLGQGPEFLTYFQNEAQLEKSRLLSDRFSAERPKGSFSTLEIQRTEQGDSAMYLCASSLGGFGSSYNEQFFGPGTRLTVL.

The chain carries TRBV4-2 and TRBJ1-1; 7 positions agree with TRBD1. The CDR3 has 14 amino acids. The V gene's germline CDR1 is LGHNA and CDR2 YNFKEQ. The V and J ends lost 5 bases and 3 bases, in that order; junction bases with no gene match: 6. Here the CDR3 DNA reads TGTGCCAGCAGCTTGCCGCAGGGGGACACTGAAGCTTTCTTT. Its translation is CASSLPQGDTEAFF.

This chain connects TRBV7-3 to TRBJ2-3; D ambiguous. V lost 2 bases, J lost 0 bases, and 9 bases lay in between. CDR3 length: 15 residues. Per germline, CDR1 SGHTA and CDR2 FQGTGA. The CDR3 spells CASSLAPTSTDTQYF. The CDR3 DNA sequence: TGTGCCAGCAGCTTAGCACCCACTAGCACAGATACGCAGTATTTT. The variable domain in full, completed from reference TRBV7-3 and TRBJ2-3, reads GAGVSQTPSNKVTEKGKYVELRCDPISGHTALYWYRQSLGQGPEFLIYFQGTGAADDSGLPNDRFFAVRPEGSVSTLKIQRTERGDSAVYLCASSLAPTSTDTQYFGPGTRLTVL.

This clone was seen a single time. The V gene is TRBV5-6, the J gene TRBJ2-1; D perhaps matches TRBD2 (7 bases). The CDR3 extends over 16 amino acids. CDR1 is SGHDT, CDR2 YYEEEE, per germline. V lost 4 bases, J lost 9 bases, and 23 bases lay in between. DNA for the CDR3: TGTGCCAGCAGCCCAGGTTGGGGGGGGGCGATAAGTGAGCAGTTCTTC. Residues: CASSPGWGGAISEQFF.

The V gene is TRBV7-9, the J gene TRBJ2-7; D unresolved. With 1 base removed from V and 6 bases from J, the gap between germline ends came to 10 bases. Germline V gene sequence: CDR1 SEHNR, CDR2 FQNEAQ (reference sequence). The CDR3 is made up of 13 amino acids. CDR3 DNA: TGTGCCAGCAGCTTAGAAGGTGCTGGCGAGCAGTACTTC. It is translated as CASSLEGAGEQYF.

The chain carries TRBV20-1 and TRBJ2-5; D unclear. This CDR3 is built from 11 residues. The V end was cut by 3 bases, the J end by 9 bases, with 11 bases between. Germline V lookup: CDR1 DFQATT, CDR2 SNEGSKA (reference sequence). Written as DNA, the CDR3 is TGCAGTGCTAGTGATCGAGTGGCCCAGTACTTC. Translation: CSASDRVAQYF.

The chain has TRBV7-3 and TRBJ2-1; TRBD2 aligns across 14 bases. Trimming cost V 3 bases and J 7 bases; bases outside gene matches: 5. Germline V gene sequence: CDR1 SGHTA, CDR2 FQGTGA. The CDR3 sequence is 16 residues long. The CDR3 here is CASSFRTSGGRNEQFF. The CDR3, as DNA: TGTGCCAGCAGCTTCCGGACTAGCGGGGGGAGGAATGAGCAGTTCTTC.

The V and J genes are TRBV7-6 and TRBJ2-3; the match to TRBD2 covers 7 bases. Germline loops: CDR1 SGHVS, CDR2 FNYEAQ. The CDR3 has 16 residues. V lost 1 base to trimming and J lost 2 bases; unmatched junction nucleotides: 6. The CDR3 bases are TGTGCCAGCAGCTTAGTCGGCGGGGGAAACACAGATACGCAGTATTTT. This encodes CASSLVGGGNTDTQYF.

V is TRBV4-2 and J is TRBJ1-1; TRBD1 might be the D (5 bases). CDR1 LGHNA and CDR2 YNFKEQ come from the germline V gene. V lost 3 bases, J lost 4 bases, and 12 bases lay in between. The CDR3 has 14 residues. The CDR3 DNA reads TGTGCCAGCAGCCACCGGGGGTTCGTCACTGAAGCTTTCTTT. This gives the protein CASSHRGFVTEAFF.

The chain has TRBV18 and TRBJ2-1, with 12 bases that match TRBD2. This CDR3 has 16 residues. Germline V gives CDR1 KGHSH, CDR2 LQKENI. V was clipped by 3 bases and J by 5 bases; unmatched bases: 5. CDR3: CASSPLAGGRHNEQFF. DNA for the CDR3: TGTGCCAGCTCACCGCTAGCGGGAGGGAGGCACAATGAGCAGTTCTTC.

The CDR3 DNA sequence: TGTGCCAGCAGCCAAGACTTATCCGGGACAGGGGAGCTGTTTTTT. This translates into CASSQDLSGTGELFF. V is TRBV14 and J is TRBJ2-2; a weak D match, TRBD1 (6 bases). The CDR3 runs to 15 residues. V lost 0 bases and J 8 bases, leaving 13 bases between the germline ends. Per germline, CDR1 SGHDN and CDR2 FVKESK. Looking up the rest from reference TRBV14 and TRBJ2-2 gives the full variable domain: EAGVTQFPSHSVIEKGQTVTLRCDPISGHDNLYWYRRVMGKEIKFLLHFVKESKQDESGMPNNRFLAERTGGTYSTLKVQPAELEDSGVYFCASSQDLSGTGELFFGEGSRLTVL.

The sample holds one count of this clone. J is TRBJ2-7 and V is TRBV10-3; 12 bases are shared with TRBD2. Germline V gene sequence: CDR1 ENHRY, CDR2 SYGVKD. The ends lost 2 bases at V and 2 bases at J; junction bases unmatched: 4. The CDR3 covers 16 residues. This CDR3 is CAISERTSGATYEQYF. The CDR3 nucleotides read TGTGCCATCAGTGAGCGGACTAGCGGGGCAACCTACGAGCAGTACTTC.

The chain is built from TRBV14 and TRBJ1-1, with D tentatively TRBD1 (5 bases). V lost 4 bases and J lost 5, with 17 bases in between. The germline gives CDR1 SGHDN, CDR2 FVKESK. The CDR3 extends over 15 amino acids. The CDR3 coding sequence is TGTGCCAGCAGCCTTATGGGACGGCTACAAACTGAAGCTTTCTTT. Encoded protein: CASSLMGRLQTEAFF. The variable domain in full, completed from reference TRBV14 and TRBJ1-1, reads EAGVTQFPSHSVIEKGQTVTLRCDPISGHDNLYWYRRVMGKEIKFLLHFVKESKQDESGMPNNRFLAERTGGTYSTLKVQPAELEDSGVYFCASSLMGRLQTEAFFGQGTRLTVV.

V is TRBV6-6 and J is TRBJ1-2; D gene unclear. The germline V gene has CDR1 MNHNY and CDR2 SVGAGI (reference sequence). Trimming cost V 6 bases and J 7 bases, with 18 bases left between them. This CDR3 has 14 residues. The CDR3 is CASRERTGLSGYTF. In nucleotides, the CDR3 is TGTGCCAGCAGGGAACGGACTGGCTTAAGTGGCTACACCTTC.

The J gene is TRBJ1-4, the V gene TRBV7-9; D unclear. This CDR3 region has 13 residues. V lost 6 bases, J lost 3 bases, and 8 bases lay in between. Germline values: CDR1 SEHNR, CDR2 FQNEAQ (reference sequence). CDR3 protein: CASRGSANEKLFF. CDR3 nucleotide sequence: TGTGCCAGCAGGGGCAGCGCTAATGAAAAACTGTTTTTT. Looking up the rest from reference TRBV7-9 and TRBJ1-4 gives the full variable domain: DTGVSQNPRHKITKRGQNVTFRCDPISEHNRLYWYRQTLGQGPEFLTYFQNEAQLEKSRLLSDRFSAERPKGSFSTLEIQRTEQGDSAMYLCASRGSANEKLFFGSGTQLSVL.

CDR3 sequence reads: CASSSNRGLLGYGYTF. In nucleotides, the CDR3 is TGTGCCAGCAGCTCCAACAGGGGGCTTTTGGGCTATGGCTACACCTTC. The chain has TRBV7-2 and TRBJ1-2; TRBD1 aligns across 9 bases. Germline-derived CDR1 and CDR2 are SGHTA and FQGNSA. The CDR3 sequence is 16 residues long. The V and J ends lost 4 bases and 4 bases, in that order; junction bases with no gene match: 10. The complete variable domain, with remaining parts taken from reference TRBV7-2 and TRBJ1-2, reads GAGVSQSPSNKVTEKGKDVELRCDPISGHTALYWYRQSLGQGLEFLIYFQGNSAPDKSGLPSDRFSAERTGGSVSTLTIQRTQQEDSAVYLCASSSNRGLLGYGYTFGSGTRLTVV.

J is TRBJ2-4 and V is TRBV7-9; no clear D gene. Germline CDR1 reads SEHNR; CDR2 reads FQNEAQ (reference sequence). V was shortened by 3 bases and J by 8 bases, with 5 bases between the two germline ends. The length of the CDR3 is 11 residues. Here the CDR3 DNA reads TGTGCCAGCAGCTTCTCTGACATTCAGTACTTC. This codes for CASSFSDIQYF.

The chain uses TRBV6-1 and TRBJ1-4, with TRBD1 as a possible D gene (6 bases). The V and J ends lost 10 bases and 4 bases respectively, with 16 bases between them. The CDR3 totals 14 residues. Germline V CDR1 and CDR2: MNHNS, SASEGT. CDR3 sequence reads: CATAYGQNNEKLFF. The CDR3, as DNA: TGTGCCACCGCCTATGGACAGAATAATGAAAAACTGTTTTTT.

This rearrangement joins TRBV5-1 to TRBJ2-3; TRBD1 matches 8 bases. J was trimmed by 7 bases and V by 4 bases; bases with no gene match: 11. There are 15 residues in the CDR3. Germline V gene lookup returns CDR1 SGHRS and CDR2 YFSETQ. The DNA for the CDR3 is TGCGCCAGCAGCCCACGGACAGGGTCAAAGAATACGCAGTATTTT. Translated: CASSPRTGSKNTQYF.

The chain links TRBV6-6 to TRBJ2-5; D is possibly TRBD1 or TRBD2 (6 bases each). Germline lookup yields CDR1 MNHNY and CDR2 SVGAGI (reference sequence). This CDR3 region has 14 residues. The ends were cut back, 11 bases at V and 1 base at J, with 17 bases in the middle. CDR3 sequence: CASGAGSPQETQYF. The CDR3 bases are TGTGCCTCGGGGGCCGGCTCGCCCCAAGAGACCCAGTACTTC.

The CDR3 loop reads CASSLGRQEWASYNEQFF. In DNA, the CDR3 is TGTGCCAGCAGCTTGGGCCGACAGGAATGGGCCTCCTACAATGAGCAGTTCTTC. The J gene is TRBJ2-1, the V gene TRBV7-9; a possible D gene is TRBD1 (6 bases). V lost 3 bases and J 0 bases, leaving 18 bases between the germline ends. The CDR3 loop spans 18 amino acids. Germline loops: CDR1 SEHNR, CDR2 FQNEAQ (reference sequence).

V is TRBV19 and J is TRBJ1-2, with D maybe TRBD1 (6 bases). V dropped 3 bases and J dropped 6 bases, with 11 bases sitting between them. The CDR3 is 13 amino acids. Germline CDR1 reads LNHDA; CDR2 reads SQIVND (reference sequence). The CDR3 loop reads CASSMRQVHGYTF. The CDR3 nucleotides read TGTGCCAGTAGTATGAGACAGGTCCATGGCTACACCTTC. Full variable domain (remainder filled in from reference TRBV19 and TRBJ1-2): DGGITQSPKYLFRKEGQNVTLSCEQNLNHDAMYWYRQDPGQGLRLIYYSQIVNDFQKGDIAEGYSVSREKKESFPLTVTSAQKNPTAFYLCASSMRQVHGYTFGSGTRLTVV.